This T cell receptor beta chain was documented in a study of T-cell reconstitution after alpha-beta-depleted transplantation in children. Overall study results and limits: Some patients' high day-60 TCRbeta diversity was traced to surviving recipient T cells and thymic progenitors. T-cell counts and diversity at one year post-transplant came mainly from newly produced T cells. Several hundred rapidly expanded clones from non-depleted graft cells reportedly supplied alpha-beta T cells about two months post-transplant.

Trimming at V came to 7 bases and at J to 4 bases, leaving 2 bases not matched to a gene. This CDR3 contains 11 residues. Germline CDR1 reads SQVTM; CDR2 reads ANQGSEA. Unique molecular identifiers were incorporated into the prepared TCRbeta library. TCRdb itself ran the PCR reads through MiXCR, one entry per CDR3 protein. The sample has 130,000 to 150,000 distinct CDR3 sequences; 8.8% are singletons. With regard to this clonotype: What it binds is unknown.

The chain combines TRBV29-1 with TRBJ2-5; 8 nucleotides match TRBD1. The receptor was derived from a female patient aged 2-10 years who had a stem cell transplant for congenital amegakaryocytic thrombocytopenia, so the T cells may come from the graft donor. The material was PBMCs, mostly from graft donor cells, obtained 180 days after TCRalphabeta/CD19-depleted stem cell transplant. In DNA, the CDR3 is TGCAGCGGACAGGGGTTAGAGACCCAGTACTTC. Encoded protein: CSGQGLETQYF.